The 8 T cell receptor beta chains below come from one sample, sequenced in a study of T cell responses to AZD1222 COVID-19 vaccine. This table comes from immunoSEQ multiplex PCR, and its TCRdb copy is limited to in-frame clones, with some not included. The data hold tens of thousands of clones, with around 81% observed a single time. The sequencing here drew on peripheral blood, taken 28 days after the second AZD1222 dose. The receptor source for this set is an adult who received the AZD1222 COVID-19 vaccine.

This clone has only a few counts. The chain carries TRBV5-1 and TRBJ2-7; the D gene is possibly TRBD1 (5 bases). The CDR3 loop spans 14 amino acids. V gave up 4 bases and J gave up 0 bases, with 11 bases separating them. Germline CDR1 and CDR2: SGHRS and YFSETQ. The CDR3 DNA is TGCGCCAGCAGCCCAGGGTTGTTCTCCTACGAGCAGTACTTC. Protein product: CASSPGLFSYEQYF.

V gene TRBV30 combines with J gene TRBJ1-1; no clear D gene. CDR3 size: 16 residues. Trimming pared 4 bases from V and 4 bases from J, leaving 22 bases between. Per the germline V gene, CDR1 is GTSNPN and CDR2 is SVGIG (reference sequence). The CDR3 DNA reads TGTGCCTGGACCGTTAAAGCAGAAAAAGGTGGCACTGAAGCTTTCTTT. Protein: CAWTVKAEKGGTEAFF. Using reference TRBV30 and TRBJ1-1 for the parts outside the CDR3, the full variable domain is SQTIHQWPATLVQPVGSPLSLECTVEGTSNPNLYWYRQAAGRGLQLLFYSVGIGQISSEVPQNLSASRPQDRQFILSSKKLLLSDSGFYLCAWTVKAEKGGTEAFFGQGTRLTVV.

The CDR3 DNA reads as TGTGCCAGTAGTCTCGCGGAGGGTGTTTATCAGCCCCAGCATTTT. This codes for CASSLAEGVYQPQHF. The chain links TRBV19 to TRBJ1-5; D not certain. V dropped 5 bases and J dropped 5 bases, with 16 bases sitting between them. CDR1 LNHDA and CDR2 SQIVND come from the germline V gene (reference sequence). CDR3 length: 15 amino acids.

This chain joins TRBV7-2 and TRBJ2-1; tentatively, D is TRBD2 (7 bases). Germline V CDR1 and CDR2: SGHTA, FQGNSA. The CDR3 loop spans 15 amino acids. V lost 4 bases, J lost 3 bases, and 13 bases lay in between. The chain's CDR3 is CASSSGGGGYNEQFF. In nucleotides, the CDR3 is TGTGCCAGCAGCTCGGGGGGAGGGGGCTACAATGAGCAGTTCTTC. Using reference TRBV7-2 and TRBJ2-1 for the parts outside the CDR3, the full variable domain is GAGVSQSPSNKVTEKGKDVELRCDPISGHTALYWYRQSLGQGLEFLIYFQGNSAPDKSGLPSDRFSAERTGGSVSTLTIQRTQQEDSAVYLCASSSGGGGYNEQFFGPGTRLTVL.

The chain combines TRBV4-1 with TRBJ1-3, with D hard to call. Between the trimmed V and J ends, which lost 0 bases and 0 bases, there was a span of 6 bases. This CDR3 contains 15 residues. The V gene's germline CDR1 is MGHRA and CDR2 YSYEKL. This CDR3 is CASSQEGRSGNTIYF. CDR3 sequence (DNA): TGCGCCAGCAGCCAAGAAGGTCGCTCTGGAAACACCATATATTTT.

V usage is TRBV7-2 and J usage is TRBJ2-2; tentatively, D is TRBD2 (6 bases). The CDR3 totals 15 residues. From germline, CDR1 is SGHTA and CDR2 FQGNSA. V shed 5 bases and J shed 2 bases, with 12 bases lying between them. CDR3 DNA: TGTGCCAGCAGCCCTGGGACTTTTAACACCGGGGAGCTGTTTTTT. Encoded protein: CASSPGTFNTGELFF. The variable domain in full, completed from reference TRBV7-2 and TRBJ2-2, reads GAGVSQSPSNKVTEKGKDVELRCDPISGHTALYWYRQSLGQGLEFLIYFQGNSAPDKSGLPSDRFSAERTGGSVSTLTIQRTQQEDSAVYLCASSPGTFNTGELFFGEGSRLTVL.

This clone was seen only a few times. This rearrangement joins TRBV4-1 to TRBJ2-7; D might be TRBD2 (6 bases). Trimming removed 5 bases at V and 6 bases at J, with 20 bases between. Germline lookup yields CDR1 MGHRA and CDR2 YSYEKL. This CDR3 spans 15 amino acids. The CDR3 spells CASSESWRAFGEQYF. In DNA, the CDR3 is TGCGCCAGCAGCGAGAGTTGGAGGGCCTTTGGCGAGCAGTACTTC.

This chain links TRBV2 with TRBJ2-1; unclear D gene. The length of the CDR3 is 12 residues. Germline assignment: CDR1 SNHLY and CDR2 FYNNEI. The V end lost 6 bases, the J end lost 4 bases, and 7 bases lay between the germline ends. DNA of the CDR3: TGTGCCAGCAGCCGCCGTTACAATGAGCAGTTCTTC. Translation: CASSRRYNEQFF.